The rows below give T cell receptor beta chains drawn from one sample of a study of CD8+ T cells in alopecia areata. Here immunoSEQ multiplex PCR was the method, and the copy in TCRdb shows in-frame clones only, minus some. The repertoire consists of around 300,000 clones, with 60% occurring once and the leading ten covering roughly 0.88%. The source material was CD4+ T cells sorted from blood, sampled at week 52, from a patient treated with tofacitinib. The receptor source for this set is a human donor with alopecia areata. Each CDR3 is given with its conserved first and last residue. The D gene is left open where the match is weak. The size field is filled for only some rows; it gives once, few, many or a size class.

DNA,CDR3,length,V,J,D,size
TGTGCCAGCAGCCAAGGTAACCTCTACAATGAGCAGTTCTTC,CASSQGNLYNEQFF,14,TRBV14,TRBJ2-1,NA,NA
TGCGCCAGCAGCTTCCCGGGGGTAGGAGAGCAGTACTTC,CASSFPGVGEQYF,13,TRBV5-1,TRBJ2-7,NA,NA
TGTGCCAGTAGTGTACTCGGGGAAGCGGGACAGGGCTTCGATGAGCAGTTCTTC,CASSVLGEAGQGFDEQFF,18,TRBV19,TRBJ2-1,TRBD1,few
TGTGCCAGCAGCCGGGGAGAAGGGTGGGGGTATTTT,CASSRGEGWGYF,12,TRBV2,TRBJ2-3,NA,NA
TGTGCCAGTAGTGTCACAGGGACCGGGGAGCTGTTTTTT,CASSVTGTGELFF,13,TRBV19,TRBJ2-2,NA,NA
TGTGCCAGTAACAGGGTCGGCACTGAAGCTTTCTTT,CASNRVGTEAFF,12,TRBV30,TRBJ1-1,NA,NA
TGCAGCGTTGGGAGGGCGGCTAATGAAAAACTGTTTTTT,CSVGRAANEKLFF,13,TRBV29-1,TRBJ1-4,NA,NA
TGTGCCAGCGGCCTGACAGGGGCCATCTACAATGAGCAGTTCTTC,CASGLTGAIYNEQFF,15,TRBV6-1,TRBJ2-1,TRBD1,NA
TGCGCCAGCAGCCAAGAAGGGGGGACAGGGGGCACCACAGATACGCAGTATTTT,CASSQEGGTGGTTDTQYF,18,TRBV4-3,TRBJ2-3,TRBD1,NA
TGTGCCAGCAGGTGGGGGGCGATACAAGGGGAGACCCAGTACTTC,CASRWGAIQGETQYF,15,TRBV5-6,TRBJ2-5,NA,NA